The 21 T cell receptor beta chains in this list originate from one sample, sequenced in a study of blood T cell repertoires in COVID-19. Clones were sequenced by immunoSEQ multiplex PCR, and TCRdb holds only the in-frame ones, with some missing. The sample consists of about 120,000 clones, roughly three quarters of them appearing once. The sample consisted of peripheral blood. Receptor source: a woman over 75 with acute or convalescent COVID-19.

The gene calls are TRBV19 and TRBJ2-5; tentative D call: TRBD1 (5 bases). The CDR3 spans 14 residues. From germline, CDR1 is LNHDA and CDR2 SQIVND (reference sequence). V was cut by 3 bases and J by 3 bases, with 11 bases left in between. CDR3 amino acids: CASSIGAGKETQYF. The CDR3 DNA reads TGTGCCAGTAGTATTGGGGCAGGAAAAGAGACCCAGTACTTC.

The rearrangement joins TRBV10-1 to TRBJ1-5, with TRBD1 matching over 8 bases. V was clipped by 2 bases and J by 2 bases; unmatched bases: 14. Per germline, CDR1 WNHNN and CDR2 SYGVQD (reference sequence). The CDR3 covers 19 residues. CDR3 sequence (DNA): TGCGCCAGCAGTGAGCTGATGGACAGGGTAGGGATTGGCAATCAGCCCCAGCATTTT. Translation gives CASSELMDRVGIGNQPQHF.

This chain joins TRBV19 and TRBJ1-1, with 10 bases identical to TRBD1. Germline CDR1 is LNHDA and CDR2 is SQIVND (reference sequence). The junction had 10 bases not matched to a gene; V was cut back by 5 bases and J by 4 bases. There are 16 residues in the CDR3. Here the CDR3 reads CASSPRQGAGGTEAFF. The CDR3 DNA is TGTGCCAGTAGTCCAAGACAGGGGGCTGGCGGCACTGAAGCTTTCTTT.

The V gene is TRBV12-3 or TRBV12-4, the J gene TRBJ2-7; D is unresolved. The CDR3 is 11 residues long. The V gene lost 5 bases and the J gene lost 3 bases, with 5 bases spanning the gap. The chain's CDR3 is CASSRNYEQYF. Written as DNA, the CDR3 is TGTGCCAGCAGTCGTAACTACGAGCAGTACTTC.

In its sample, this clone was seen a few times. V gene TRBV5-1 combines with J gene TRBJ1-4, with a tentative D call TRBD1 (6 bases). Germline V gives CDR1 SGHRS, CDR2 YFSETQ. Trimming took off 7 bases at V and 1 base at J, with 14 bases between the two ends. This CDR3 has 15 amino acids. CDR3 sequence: CASAEQGRTNEKLFF. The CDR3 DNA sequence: TGCGCCAGCGCCGAACAGGGCAGAACTAATGAAAAACTGTTTTTT.

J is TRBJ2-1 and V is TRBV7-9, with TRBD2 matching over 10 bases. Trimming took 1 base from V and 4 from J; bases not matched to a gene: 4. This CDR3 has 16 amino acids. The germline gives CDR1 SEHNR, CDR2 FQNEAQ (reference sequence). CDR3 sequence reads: CASSLVAGGQYNEQFF. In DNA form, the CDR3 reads TGTGCCAGCAGCTTAGTAGCGGGGGGACAGTACAATGAGCAGTTCTTC.

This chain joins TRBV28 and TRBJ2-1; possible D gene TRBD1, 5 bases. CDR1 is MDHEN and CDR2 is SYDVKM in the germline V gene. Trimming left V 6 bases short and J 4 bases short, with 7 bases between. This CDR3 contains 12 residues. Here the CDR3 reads CASRSGYNEQFF. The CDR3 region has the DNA TGTGCCAGCAGATCAGGGTACAATGAGCAGTTCTTC.

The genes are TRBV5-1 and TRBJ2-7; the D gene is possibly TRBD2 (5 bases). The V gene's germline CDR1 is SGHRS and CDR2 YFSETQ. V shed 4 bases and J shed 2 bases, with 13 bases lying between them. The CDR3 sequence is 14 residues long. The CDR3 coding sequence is TGCGCCAGCAGCCTAGCTGGATACCCCTACGAGCAGTACTTC. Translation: CASSLAGYPYEQYF.

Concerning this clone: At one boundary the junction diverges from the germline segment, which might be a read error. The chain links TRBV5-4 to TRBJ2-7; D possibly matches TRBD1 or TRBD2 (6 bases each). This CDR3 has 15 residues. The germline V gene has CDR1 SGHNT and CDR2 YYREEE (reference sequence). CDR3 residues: CASRLGGPLSYEQYF. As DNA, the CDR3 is TGTGCCAGCAGGTTGGGGGGCCCCCTCTCCTACGAGCAGTACTTC. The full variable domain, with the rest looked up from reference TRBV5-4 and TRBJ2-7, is ETGVTQSPTHLIKTRGQQVTLRCSSQSGHNTVSWYQQALGQGPQFIFQYYREEENGRGNFPPRFSGLQFPNYSSELNVNALELDDSALYLCASRLGGPLSYEQYFGPGTRLTVT.

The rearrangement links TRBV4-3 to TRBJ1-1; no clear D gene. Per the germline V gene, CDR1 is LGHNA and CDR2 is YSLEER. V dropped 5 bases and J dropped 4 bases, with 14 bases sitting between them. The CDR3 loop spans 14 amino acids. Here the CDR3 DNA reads TGCGCCAGCAGCGCTGTCAGGTTGAGCACTGAAGCTTTCTTT. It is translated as CASSAVRLSTEAFF.

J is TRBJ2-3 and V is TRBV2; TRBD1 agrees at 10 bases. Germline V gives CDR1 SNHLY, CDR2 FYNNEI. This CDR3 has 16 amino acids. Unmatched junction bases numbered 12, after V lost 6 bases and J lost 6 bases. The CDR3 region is CASRSGQGFPRDTQYF. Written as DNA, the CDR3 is TGTGCCAGCAGGTCGGGACAGGGGTTCCCTCGGGATACGCAGTATTTT.

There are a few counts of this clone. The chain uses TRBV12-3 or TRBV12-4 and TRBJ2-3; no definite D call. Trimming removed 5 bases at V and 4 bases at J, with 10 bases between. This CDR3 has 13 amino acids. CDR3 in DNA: TGTGCCAGCAGTACTAATCGCGCAGATACGCAGTATTTT. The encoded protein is CASSTNRADTQYF.

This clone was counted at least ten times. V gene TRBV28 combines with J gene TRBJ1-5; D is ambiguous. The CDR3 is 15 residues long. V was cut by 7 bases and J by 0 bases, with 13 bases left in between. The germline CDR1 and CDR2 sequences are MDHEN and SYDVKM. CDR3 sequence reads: CASNPIRYSNQPQHF. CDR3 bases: TGTGCCAGCAACCCGATCCGGTATAGCAATCAGCCCCAGCATTTT.

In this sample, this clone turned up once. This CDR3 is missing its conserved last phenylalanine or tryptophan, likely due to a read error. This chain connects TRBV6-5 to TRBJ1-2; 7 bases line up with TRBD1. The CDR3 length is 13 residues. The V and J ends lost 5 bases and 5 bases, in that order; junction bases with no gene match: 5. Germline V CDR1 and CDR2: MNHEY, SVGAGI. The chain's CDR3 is CASSRDREYGYTS. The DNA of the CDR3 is TGTGCCAGCAGTCGAGACAGGGAGTATGGCTACACCTCC.

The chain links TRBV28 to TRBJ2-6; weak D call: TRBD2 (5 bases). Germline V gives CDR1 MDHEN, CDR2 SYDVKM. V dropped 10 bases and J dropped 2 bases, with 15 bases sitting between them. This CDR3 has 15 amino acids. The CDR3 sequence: CAIPAGGAGANVLTF. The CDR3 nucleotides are TGTGCCATCCCGGCCGGAGGCGCTGGGGCCAACGTCCTGACTTTC.

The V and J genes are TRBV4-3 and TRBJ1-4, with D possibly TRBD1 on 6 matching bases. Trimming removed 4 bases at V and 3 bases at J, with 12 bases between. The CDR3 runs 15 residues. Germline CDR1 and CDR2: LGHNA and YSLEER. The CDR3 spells CASSLGDIPNEKLFF. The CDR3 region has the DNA TGCGCCAGCAGCCTCGGGGACATCCCTAATGAAAAACTGTTTTTT.

The CDR3 DNA sequence: TGTGCCAGCAGCGCCGGGATCGAGGTCAATGAGCAGTTCTTC. Protein sequence: CASSAGIEVNEQFF. The chain is built from TRBV7-2 and TRBJ2-1; possibly TRBD2 for D (5 bases). Germline V gene sequence: CDR1 SGHTA, CDR2 FQGNSA. Trimming stripped 5 bases from V and 6 bases from J, with 14 bases between. CDR3 size: 14 residues.

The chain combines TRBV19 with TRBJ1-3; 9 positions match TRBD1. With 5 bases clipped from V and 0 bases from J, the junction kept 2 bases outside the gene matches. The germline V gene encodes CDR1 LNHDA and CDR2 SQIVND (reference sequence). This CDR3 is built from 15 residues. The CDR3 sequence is CASSVDRGSGNTIYF. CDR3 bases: TGTGCCAGTAGTGTGGACAGGGGCTCTGGAAACACCATATATTTT.

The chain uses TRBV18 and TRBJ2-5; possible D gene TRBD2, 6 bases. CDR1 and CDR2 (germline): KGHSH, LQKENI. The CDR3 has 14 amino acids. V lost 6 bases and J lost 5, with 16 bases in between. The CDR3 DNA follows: TGTGCCAGCTCCACCACGGGGGTCGGGGAGACCCAGTACTTC. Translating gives CASSTTGVGETQYF.

The CDR3: CASSLGGGAGGYEQYF. The CDR3 DNA reads as TGTGCCAGCAGTTTGGGGGGTGGTGCGGGCGGCTACGAGCAGTACTTC. V usage is TRBV28 and J usage is TRBJ2-7; D might be TRBD2 (6 bases). The V and J ends lost 3 bases and 3 bases respectively, with 18 bases between them. In germline, CDR1 is MDHEN, CDR2 SYDVKM. The CDR3 runs to 16 residues.

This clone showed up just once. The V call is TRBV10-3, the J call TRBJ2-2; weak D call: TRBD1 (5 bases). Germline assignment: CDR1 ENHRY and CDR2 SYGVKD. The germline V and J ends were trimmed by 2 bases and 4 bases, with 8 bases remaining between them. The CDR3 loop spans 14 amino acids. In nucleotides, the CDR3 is TGTGCCATCAGTGAGGCAGGGATCACCGGGGAGCTGTTTTTT. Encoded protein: CAISEAGITGELFF.